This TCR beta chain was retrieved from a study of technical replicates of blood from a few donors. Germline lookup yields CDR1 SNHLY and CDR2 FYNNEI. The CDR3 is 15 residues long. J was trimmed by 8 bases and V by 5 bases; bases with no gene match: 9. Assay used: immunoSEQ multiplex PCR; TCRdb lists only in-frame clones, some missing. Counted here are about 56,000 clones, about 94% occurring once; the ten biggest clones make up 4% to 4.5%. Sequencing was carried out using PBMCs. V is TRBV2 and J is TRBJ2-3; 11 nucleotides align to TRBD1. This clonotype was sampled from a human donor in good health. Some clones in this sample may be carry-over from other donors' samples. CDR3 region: CASSLGQGARGTQYF. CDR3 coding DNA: TGTGCCAGCAGTCTAGGACAGGGGGCGAGAGGTACGCAGTATTTT.